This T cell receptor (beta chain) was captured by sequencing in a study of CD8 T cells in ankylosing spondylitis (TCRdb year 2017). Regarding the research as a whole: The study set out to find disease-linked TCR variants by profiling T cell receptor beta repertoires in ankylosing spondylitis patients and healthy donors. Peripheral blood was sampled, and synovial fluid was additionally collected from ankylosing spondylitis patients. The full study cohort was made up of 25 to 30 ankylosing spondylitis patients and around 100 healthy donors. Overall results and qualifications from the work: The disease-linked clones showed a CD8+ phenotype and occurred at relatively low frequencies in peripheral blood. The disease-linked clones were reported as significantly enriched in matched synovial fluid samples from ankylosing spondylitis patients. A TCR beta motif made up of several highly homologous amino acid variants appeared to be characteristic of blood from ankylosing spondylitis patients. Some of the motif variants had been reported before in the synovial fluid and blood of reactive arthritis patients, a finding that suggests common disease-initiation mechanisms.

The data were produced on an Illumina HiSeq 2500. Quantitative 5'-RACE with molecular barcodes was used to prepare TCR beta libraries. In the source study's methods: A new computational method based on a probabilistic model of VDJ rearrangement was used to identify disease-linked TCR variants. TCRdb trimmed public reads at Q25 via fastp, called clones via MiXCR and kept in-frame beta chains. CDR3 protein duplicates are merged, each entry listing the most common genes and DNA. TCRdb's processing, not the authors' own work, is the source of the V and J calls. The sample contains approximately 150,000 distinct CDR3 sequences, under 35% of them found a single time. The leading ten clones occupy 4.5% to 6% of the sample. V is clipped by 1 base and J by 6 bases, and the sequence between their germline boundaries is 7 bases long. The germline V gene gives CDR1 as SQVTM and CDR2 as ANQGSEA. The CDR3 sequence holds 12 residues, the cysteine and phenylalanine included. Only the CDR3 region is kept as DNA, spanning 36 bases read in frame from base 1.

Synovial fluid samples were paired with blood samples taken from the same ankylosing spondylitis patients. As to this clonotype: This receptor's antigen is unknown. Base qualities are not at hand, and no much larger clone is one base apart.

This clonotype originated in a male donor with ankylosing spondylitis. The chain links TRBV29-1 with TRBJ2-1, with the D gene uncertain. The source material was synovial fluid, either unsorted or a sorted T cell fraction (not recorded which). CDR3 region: CSVEARANEQFF. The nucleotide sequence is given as TGCAGCGTTGAAGCCAGAGCCAATGAGCAGTTCTTC.